This TCR beta chain emerged from a study of post-analysis software for immune sequencing data (dated by TCRdb to 2013 to 2016). Looking at the study overall: Disease courses on record covered relapsing-remitting, secondary progressive and progressive-relapsing multiple sclerosis, though some patients had no subtype annotation. Patient repertoires were compared against ten to eleven previously published healthy control repertoires from donors aged roughly 6 to 25 years. A subset of samples was prepared in parallel using single-end sample barcoding, then pooled and co-amplified after Illumina adapter ligation.

Worth noting for this clonotype: The antigen this receptor binds is unknown. The record has no base qualities; no much larger clone is one base away.

Receptor libraries were prepared by PCR. The data were produced on an Illumina HiSeq 2500. To reduce PCR and sequencing biases, unique molecular identifiers were built into the TCR beta cDNA libraries. Approximately 500,000 cDNA molecules were obtained for every 1 to 10 million input T cells, so each molecule roughly corresponded to one T cell. The patient libraries were prepared and sequenced with the same protocol used for the earlier healthy control dataset. Samples belonging to the same batch were prepared together, multiplexed and sequenced on a shared HiSeq lane. Under the source paper's analysis protocol: Raw barcoded reads were processed with MIGEC, and single-read molecular identifier groups were discarded before consensus assembly and CDR3 extraction. Clonotype tables were post-analysed with VDJtools, normalizing diversity by down-sampling all datasets to the smallest sample size. In repertoire overlap clustering, CDR3 amino acid sequences, but not nucleotide sequences, were matched to correct batch-related cross-sample contamination. TCRdb trimmed the raw reads at Q25, called clones with MiXCR and kept productive beta chains. When rows share a CDR3 protein, they turn into one entry using the most common DNA and genes. The V and J calls shown here were made by TCRdb, not taken from the authors' results. The sample profile shows hundreds of thousands of distinct CDR3 sequences; 30% to 45% of them were found once. The top ten constitute less than 6% of the sample.

To demonstrate the VDJtools post-analysis software, TCR beta repertoires were profiled from the peripheral blood of 13 young patients with multiple sclerosis. The patients with multiple sclerosis were children and adolescents between about 6 and 15 years of age. The full study reports these points: Normalized Chao1 diversity was significantly lower in multiple sclerosis patients than controls, suggesting substantial peripheral T-cell clonal expansion. The control group was slightly older than the multiple sclerosis patient group. Direct clustering with F measure showed strong co-clustering of samples prepared in the same batch, prompting a batch-effect correction. Patients showed significantly higher frequencies than controls for about five TRBV segments, among them TRBV5-6, TRBV5-1 and TRBV20-1.

The germline V gene encodes CDR1 SGHRS and CDR2 YFSETQ. There are 16 amino acids in the CDR3, from cysteine to phenylalanine inclusive. Just the 48-base CDR3 DNA is kept, in frame starting at base 1. Ends trimmed: V by 4 bases, J by 8 bases; bases unmatched to a gene: 9. The receptor was derived from a girl aged 10-17 years with multiple sclerosis. The chain joins TRBV5-1 to TRBJ2-1; 13 bases in the middle match TRBD2. The sample comprised blood. The CDR3 region reads CASSLELAGGGDEQFF. The DNA is TGCGCCAGCAGCCTAGAACTAGCGGGAGGGGGGGATGAGCAGTTCTTC.